These 16 T cell receptor beta chains came from one sample sequenced in a study of CD8 T cells in ankylosing spondylitis. TCRdb ran MiXCR on the 5' RACE reads and lists one entry per CDR3 protein. The sample shows fewer than 250,000 distinct CDR3 sequences, about 10% of them seen only once. The sample consisted of blood, either unsorted or a sorted T cell fraction (not recorded which). These TCRs come from a male donor with ankylosing spondylitis or in good health (not recorded which).

This clonotype was seen a few times. The CDR3 DNA is TGCAGTGCCGGGACGTATGAAAAACTGTTTTTT. Encoded protein: CSAGTYEKLFF. The chain is built from TRBV20-1 and TRBJ1-4; possible D gene TRBD1, 5 bases. The CDR3 is made up of 11 amino acids. Germline V gives CDR1 DFQATT, CDR2 SNEGSKA (reference sequence). Trimming cost V 6 bases and J 6 bases, with 8 bases left between them.

This clonotype has at least ten counts. V gene TRBV5-1 combines with J gene TRBJ2-3; D not resolved. Germline CDR1 reads SGHRS; CDR2 reads YFSETQ. V was pared by 0 bases and J by 4 bases, with 12 bases between. CDR3 length: 15 amino acids. CDR3 sequence reads: CASSLASKESDTQYF. In DNA form, the CDR3 reads TGCGCCAGCAGCTTGGCCAGCAAGGAGTCAGATACGCAGTATTTT.

There are many counts of this clonotype. The chain employs TRBV9 and TRBJ2-3; D is perhaps TRBD1 (6 bases). With 0 bases removed from V and 0 bases from J, the gap between germline ends came to 8 bases. Germline loops: CDR1 SGDLS, CDR2 YYNGEE. The CDR3 is 15 amino acids. The CDR3 spells CASSVGGQSTDTQYF. The CDR3 bases are TGTGCCAGCAGCGTAGGTGGACAGAGCACAGATACGCAGTATTTT. Full variable domain (missing parts from reference TRBV9 and TRBJ2-3): DSGVTQTPKHLITATGQRVTLRCSPRSGDLSVYWYQQSLDQGLQFLIQYYNGEERAKGNILERFSAQQFPDLHSELNLSSLELGDSALYFCASSVGGQSTDTQYFGPGTRLTVL.

The sample holds a few counts of this clonotype. Here the CDR3 reads CASSFLSRTGIPYEQYF. The CDR3 DNA sequence: TGTGCCAGCAGCTTCTTATCTCGAACAGGGATACCCTACGAGCAGTACTTC. The chain uses TRBV7-9 and TRBJ2-7; D is possibly TRBD1 (6 bases). V dropped 3 bases and J dropped 2 bases, with 20 bases sitting between them. The CDR3 extends over 17 amino acids. Per the germline V gene, CDR1 is SEHNR and CDR2 is FQNEAQ (reference sequence). The variable domain in full, with the rest retrieved from reference TRBV7-9 and TRBJ2-7, is DTGVSQNPRHKITKRGQNVTFRCDPISEHNRLYWYRQTLGQGPEFLTYFQNEAQLEKSRLLSDRFSAERPKGSFSTLEIQRTEQGDSAMYLCASSFLSRTGIPYEQYFGPGTRLTVT.

This clonotype was found many times. The rearrangement joins TRBV5-5 to TRBJ2-7; TRBD1 matches at 12 bases. Germline CDR1 reads SGHKS; CDR2 reads YYEKEE (reference sequence). The length of the CDR3 is 14 residues. V dropped 3 bases and J dropped 6; count of bases not matched to a gene: 4. Written as DNA, the CDR3 is TGTGCCAGCAGCTGGGGACAGGGGGCAGCCGAGCAGTACTTC. This translates into CASSWGQGAAEQYF.

This clonotype was recorded a few times. The V gene is TRBV12-3 or TRBV12-4, the J gene TRBJ1-5; D gene ambiguous. The CDR3 runs 11 residues. The germline V and J ends were trimmed by 3 bases and 5 bases, with 2 bases remaining between them. The CDR3 sequence: CASSLHQPQHF. CDR3 nucleotide sequence: TGTGCCAGCAGTTTGCATCAGCCCCAGCATTTT.

This clonotype has at least ten counts. The chain has TRBV7-2 and TRBJ2-5, with D unresolved. The CDR3 totals 13 residues. Germline CDR1 SGHTA, CDR2 FQGNSA. Trimming removed 5 bases from V and 4 bases from J, with 11 bases in between. CDR3 bases: TGTGCCAGCAGCCCCCGATTGGGAGAGACCCAGTACTTC. It yields the protein CASSPRLGETQYF.

In its sample, this clonotype was seen many times. The V call is TRBV5-1, the J call TRBJ2-7, with D possibly TRBD1 on 5 matching bases. CDR3 length equals 15 residues. Germline V gene data show CDR1 as SGHRS and CDR2 as YFSETQ. Trimming took off 4 bases at V and 3 bases at J, with 17 bases between the two ends. CDR3 loop: CASSPDSLLRYEQYF. The DNA of the CDR3 is TGCGCCAGCAGCCCCGACAGCCTTCTTCGCTACGAGCAGTACTTC.

In its sample, this clonotype was seen a few times. J is TRBJ2-7 and V is TRBV18; D call uncertain. Between the trimmed V and J ends, which lost 2 bases and 2 bases, there was a span of 10 bases. The CDR3 sequence is 14 residues long. CDR1 is KGHSH, CDR2 LQKENI, per germline. DNA for the CDR3: TGTGCCAGCTCACCAAGGAGCAGGACCTACGAGCAGTACTTC. Translation gives CASSPRSRTYEQYF.

The chain carries TRBV7-2 and TRBJ2-2; a possible D gene is TRBD1 (8 bases). The CDR3 runs 16 residues. Trimming removed 5 bases from V and 2 bases from J, with 15 bases in between. Looked up from germline, CDR1 is SGHTA and CDR2 is FQGNSA. CDR3 bases: TGTGCCAGCAGCCTACAGGGGGGGGGCAACACCGGGGAGCTGTTTTTT. Its protein product is CASSLQGGGNTGELFF.

In its sample, this clonotype was seen many times. The rearrangement joins TRBV3-1 to TRBJ1-1; D gene unclear. This CDR3 is built from 13 residues. V was trimmed by 3 bases and J by 3 bases, leaving 8 bases between them. Germline CDR1 and CDR2: LGHDT and YNNKEL (reference sequence). The DNA for the CDR3 is TGTGCCAGCAGCCATGAGACTCACACTGAAGCTTTCTTT. Translating gives CASSHETHTEAFF.

The chain employs TRBV6-5 and TRBJ2-7; 8 bases are shared with TRBD1. The CDR3 runs to 15 residues. V lost 0 bases to trimming and J lost 6 bases; unmatched junction nucleotides: 7. CDR1 and CDR2 (germline): MNHEY, SVGAGI. CDR3 loop: CASSYSRQGASEQYF. As DNA, the CDR3 is TGTGCCAGCAGTTACTCACGGCAGGGGGCGTCCGAGCAGTACTTC.

In its sample, this clonotype was seen many times. J is TRBJ2-2 and V is TRBV5-1, with 7 nucleotides matching TRBD1. Germline-derived CDR1 and CDR2 are SGHRS and YFSETQ. Trimming removed 4 bases from V and 4 bases from J; junction bases left unmatched: 19. CDR3 length: 19 amino acids. This CDR3 reads CASSANDLFRDSSTGELFF. Written as DNA, the CDR3 is TGCGCCAGCAGCGCAAATGACCTATTCCGGGACAGTAGCACCGGGGAGCTGTTTTTT.

This clonotype was recorded only once. This chain links TRBV25-1 with TRBJ1-5; D unclear. This CDR3 spans 15 amino acids. CDR1 MGHDK and CDR2 SYGVNS come from the germline V gene. The V and J ends lost 6 bases and 0 bases respectively, with 12 bases between them. The CDR3 sequence: CASSPLEGSNQPQHF. The DNA of the CDR3 is TGTGCCAGCAGCCCTTTGGAGGGTAGCAATCAGCCCCAGCATTTT.

This clonotype was found many times. The chain carries TRBV10-3 and TRBJ1-5; D possibly corresponds to TRBD1 (5 bases). CDR1 ENHRY and CDR2 SYGVKD come from the germline V gene. The CDR3 is made up of 15 amino acids. The V end was cut by 3 bases, the J end by 2 bases, with 11 bases between. CDR3 in amino acids: CAISDYDSRNQPQHF. DNA of the CDR3: TGTGCCATCAGTGATTATGACAGCCGCAATCAGCCCCAGCATTTT.

This clonotype was observed a handful of times. The V and J genes are TRBV20-1 and TRBJ1-2, with 10 bases that match TRBD1. CDR1 DFQATT and CDR2 SNEGSKA come from the germline V gene (reference sequence). CDR3 length: 14 residues. J gave up 5 bases and V 7 bases, and 10 bases lay outside the gene matches. This CDR3 is CSVPGQGGGYGYTF. As DNA, the CDR3 is TGCAGTGTCCCCGGACAGGGGGGGGGTTATGGCTACACCTTC.